These 32 T cell receptor beta chains originate from one sample sequenced in a study of blood T cell repertoires in COVID-19. Using immunoSEQ multiplex PCR, the repertoire was profiled, and TCRdb retains in-frame clones only, with some absent. The table has 150,000 or so clones, about 83% seen once. The specimen was PBMCs or T cells enriched from blood (not recorded which). These receptors came from a woman in her fifties or sixties in a cohort exposed to, infected with or recovered from COVID-19 (not recorded which).

V usage is TRBV7-9 and J usage is TRBJ2-5; 7 bases map to TRBD1. The CDR3 length is 15 residues. Trimming removed 1 base from V and 1 base from J; junction bases left unmatched: 3. Per germline, CDR1 SEHNR and CDR2 FQNEAQ (reference sequence). The CDR3 coding sequence is TGTGCCAGCAGCTTAGGGACAGGATCCCAAGAGACCCAGTACTTC. Amino acids: CASSLGTGSQETQYF.

V is TRBV28 and J is TRBJ1-1; 9 bases are a match to TRBD1. Germline V gene lookup returns CDR1 MDHEN and CDR2 SYDVKM. The ends lost 4 bases at V and 1 base at J; junction bases unmatched: 10. This CDR3 contains 17 residues. The CDR3 bases are TGTGCCAGCAGTTCATTAACAGGGGGCGGGAGGAACACTGAAGCTTTCTTT. Its protein is CASSSLTGGGRNTEAFF.

In nucleotides, the CDR3 is TGTGCCAGCAGTTCCCCCTGGGGTGACAGGGGGCTGGGGGTTAACAATCAGCCCCAGCATTTT. Its translation is CASSSPWGDRGLGVNNQPQHF. The V and J genes are TRBV28 and TRBJ1-5; TRBD1 matches at 10 bases. The CDR3 is 21 amino acids. The germline V gene encodes CDR1 MDHEN and CDR2 SYDVKM. With V trimmed by 4 bases and J by 3 bases, 21 bases remained unmatched.

This CDR3 is CASSVRTSRGSGNTIYF. The CDR3 DNA sequence: TGCGCCAGCAGCGTCCGGACTAGCAGGGGCTCTGGAAACACCATATATTTT. The chain carries TRBV4-1 and TRBJ1-3; TRBD1 might be the D (6 bases). The V gene lost 5 bases and the J gene lost 0 bases, with 17 bases spanning the gap. The CDR3 spans 17 residues. Germline loops: CDR1 MGHRA, CDR2 YSYEKL.

V gene TRBV24-1 combines with J gene TRBJ1-5; the D gene is possibly TRBD1 (6 bases). This CDR3 comprises 12 residues. CDR1 and CDR2 from the germline V gene are KGHDR and SFDVKD. The CDR3 protein is CGGHDSNQPQHF. Written as DNA, the CDR3 is TGTGGGGGACATGATAGCAATCAGCCCCAGCATTTT.

V gene TRBV28 combines with J gene TRBJ2-5, with a tentative D call TRBD2 (6 bases). This CDR3 region has 13 residues. With 5 bases removed from V and 5 bases from J, the gap between germline ends came to 12 bases. Germline V gene data show CDR1 as MDHEN and CDR2 as SYDVKM. The CDR3 coding sequence is TGTGCCAGCAGTGAACGGGGGTTGGAGACCCAGTACTTC. It yields the protein CASSERGLETQYF.

In its sample, this clone was seen once. The CDR3: CASSLRGRVGETQYF. CDR3 coding DNA: TGTGCCAGCAGCTTGAGGGGCAGGGTAGGGGAGACCCAGTACTTC. This chain links TRBV5-6 with TRBJ2-5; a weak D match, TRBD1 (5 bases). CDR3 length equals 15 residues. V lost 1 base and J lost 5, with 15 bases in between. Per germline, CDR1 SGHDT and CDR2 YYEEEE.

The chain links TRBV28 to TRBJ2-5; 8 bases fit TRBD1. Germline CDR1 and CDR2: MDHEN and SYDVKM. CDR3 length equals 17 residues. Germline trimming cut 7 bases from V and 5 bases from J; bases unmatched to any gene: 18. The CDR3 reads CASTPLWRTGRYETQYF. Written as DNA, the CDR3 is TGTGCCAGCACACCTTTGTGGAGGACAGGGAGGTACGAGACCCAGTACTTC.

The gene calls are TRBV4-3 and TRBJ2-1; 9 nucleotides align to TRBD2. Trimming cost V 3 bases and J 8 bases; bases outside gene matches: 11. Germline CDR1 LGHNA, CDR2 YSLEER. The CDR3 spans 16 residues. CDR3 DNA sequence: TGCGCCAGCAGCCATACGCGGGGGGGCTTTATCGATGAGCAGTTCTTC. It codes for CASSHTRGGFIDEQFF.

V gene TRBV6-2 or TRBV6-3 combines with J gene TRBJ1-2; D remains unclear. V was cut by 5 bases and J by 2 bases, with 12 bases left in between. The CDR3 runs to 14 residues. Germline assignment: CDR1 MNHEY and CDR2 SVGEGT. CDR3 residues: CASSKITENYGYTF. In nucleotides, the CDR3 is TGTGCCAGCAGTAAAATTACAGAAAACTATGGCTACACCTTC.

The chain has TRBV19 and TRBJ1-5, with 7 bases identical to TRBD1. The CDR3 length is 14 residues. Trimming took 5 bases from V and 5 from J; bases not matched to a gene: 6. Germline V CDR1 and CDR2: LNHDA, SQIVND (reference sequence). The CDR3 here is CASSPRDRYQPQHF. The CDR3 nucleotides are TGTGCCAGTAGTCCCCGGGACAGATATCAGCCCCAGCATTTT.

The chain uses TRBV5-1 and TRBJ1-1, with 7 positions matching TRBD1. Germline V gene sequence: CDR1 SGHRS, CDR2 YFSETQ. The V gene end was trimmed by 3 bases and the J gene end by 8 bases; junction bases not matched to a gene: 7. This CDR3 has 13 residues. CDR3 loop: CASSSEGADEAFF. CDR3 nucleotide sequence: TGCGCCAGCAGCTCCGAGGGGGCAGACGAAGCTTTCTTT.

The CDR3 here is CASSANTGAGNTIYF. CDR3 coding DNA: TGCGCCAGCAGCGCTAATACAGGGGCGGGAAACACCATATATTTT. The V and J genes are TRBV5-1 and TRBJ1-3; 7 bases are a match to TRBD1. CDR3 size: 15 residues. Germline V gives CDR1 SGHRS, CDR2 YFSETQ. J lost 4 bases, V lost 4 bases, and 8 bases had no gene match.

This clone was counted between two and nine times. This chain connects TRBV9 to TRBJ1-1, with D tentatively TRBD1 (6 bases). The germline gives CDR1 SGDLS, CDR2 YYNGEE. The germline V and J ends were trimmed by 2 bases and 3 bases, with 11 bases remaining between them. The CDR3 length is 14 residues. The CDR3 nucleotides read TGTGCCAGCAGCGTCAGGGGTGGGGACACTGAAGCTTTCTTT. Amino acid sequence: CASSVRGGDTEAFF.

J is TRBJ1-4 and V is TRBV7-2; D may be TRBD1 (5 bases). Germline V gives CDR1 SGHTA, CDR2 FQGNSA. The CDR3 contains 17 residues. Deletions cut 2 bases from V and 0 bases from J, with 13 bases between. CDR3 sequence (DNA): TGTGCCAGCAGCTTAACTGGCGGGGCCGCAACTAATGAAAAACTGTTTTTT. Translated: CASSLTGGAATNEKLFF.

CDR3 coding DNA: TGCAGTCATGGCGGTAATCAGCCCCAGCATTTT. It translates to CSHGGNQPQHF. V usage is TRBV20-1 and J usage is TRBJ1-5; D unclear. There are 11 residues in the CDR3. V lost 8 bases and J 4 bases, leaving 9 bases between the germline ends. Germline V gene data show CDR1 as DFQATT and CDR2 as SNEGSKA (reference sequence).

This clone was observed a handful of times. The genes are TRBV6-5 and TRBJ2-2, with D possibly being TRBD1 (6 bases). There are 15 residues in the CDR3. CDR1 and CDR2 from the germline V gene are MNHEY and SVGAGI. Trimming took 2 bases from V and 6 from J, leaving 13 bases between them. CDR3 nucleotide sequence: TGTGCCAGCAGTTACGCAGGGGTTAAGGCCGGGGAGCTGTTTTTT. Amino acid sequence: CASSYAGVKAGELFF.

V usage is TRBV20-1 and J usage is TRBJ2-1, with D unresolved. The CDR3 contains 11 residues. The germline gives CDR1 DFQATT, CDR2 SNEGSKA (reference sequence). V was pared by 3 bases and J by 8 bases, with 8 bases between. This CDR3 reads CSASPEDEQFF. In nucleotides, the CDR3 is TGCAGTGCTAGCCCAGAAGATGAGCAGTTCTTC.

V usage is TRBV19 and J usage is TRBJ2-1, with 7 nucleotides matching TRBD2. Unmatched junction bases numbered 5, after V lost 8 bases and J lost 4 bases. The CDR3 covers 13 residues. The germline V gene has CDR1 LNHDA and CDR2 SQIVND (reference sequence). The CDR3 region has the DNA TGTGCCAGTGCTCTAGCGGAGTACAATGAGCAGTTCTTC. Amino acids: CASALAEYNEQFF.

The J gene is TRBJ2-5, the V gene TRBV11-2; 10 bases map to TRBD1. There are 16 residues in the CDR3. J was trimmed by 5 bases and V by 5 bases; bases with no gene match: 11. Germline values: CDR1 SGHAT, CDR2 FQNNGV. Here the CDR3 reads CASSPGTGAGEETQYF. Here the CDR3 DNA reads TGTGCCAGCAGCCCCGGGACAGGGGCGGGAGAGGAGACCCAGTACTTC. Combining the CDR3 with reference TRBV11-2 and TRBJ2-5 gives the whole variable domain EAGVAQSPRYKIIEKRQSVAFWCNPISGHATLYWYQQILGQGPKLLIQFQNNGVVDDSQLPKDRFSAERLKGVDSTLKIQPAKLEDSAVYLCASSPGTGAGEETQYFGPGTRLLVL.

The rearrangement joins TRBV7-9 to TRBJ1-3; the D gene is possibly TRBD1 (5 bases). The CDR3 contains 15 residues. With 1 base removed from V and 4 bases from J, the gap between germline ends came to 11 bases. Looked up from germline, CDR1 is SEHNR and CDR2 is FQNEAQ (reference sequence). The CDR3 coding sequence is TGTGCCAGCAGCTTAGTGGGGACTACGGGAAACACCATATATTTT. Amino acids: CASSLVGTTGNTIYF.

The V gene is TRBV20-1, the J gene TRBJ2-1, with 7 bases that match TRBD1. The CDR3 runs 11 residues. Germline values: CDR1 DFQATT, CDR2 SNEGSKA (reference sequence). V was clipped by 5 bases and J by 10 bases; unmatched bases: 5. CDR3 bases: TGCAGTGCTGGGGACAGCAAAGAGCAGTTCTTC. Translation: CSAGDSKEQFF.

The table lists this clone with a count of one. The chain is built from TRBV6-4 and TRBJ2-3; 9 bases are shared with TRBD2. The CDR3 covers 15 residues. J gave up 2 bases and V 2 bases, and 2 bases lay outside the gene matches. The germline V gene encodes CDR1 MRHNA and CDR2 SNTAGT. The CDR3 sequence is CASSDLGLATDTQYF. The CDR3 nucleotides read TGTGCCAGCAGTGACCTGGGACTAGCCACAGATACGCAGTATTTT.

The chain has TRBV19 and TRBJ2-1; 8 bases are shared with TRBD2. This CDR3 contains 16 residues. Germline V lookup: CDR1 LNHDA, CDR2 SQIVND (reference sequence). Trimming cost V 1 base and J 3 bases; bases outside gene matches: 5. This CDR3 is CASSIGTGGNYNEQFF. Written as DNA, the CDR3 is TGTGCCAGTAGTATAGGTACGGGAGGGAACTACAATGAGCAGTTCTTC.

This chain uses TRBV7-3 with TRBJ2-1; D perhaps matches TRBD2 (6 bases). Trimming took 2 bases from V and 8 from J, leaving 16 bases between them. Looked up from germline, CDR1 is SGHTA and CDR2 is FQGTGA. The CDR3 covers 15 residues. The CDR3 region has the DNA TGTGCCAGCAGCTTATTGGCGGGGAGGCCGGATGAGCAGTTCTTC. It specifies CASSLLAGRPDEQFF.

The chain carries TRBV5-6 and TRBJ1-6; D perhaps matches TRBD1 (6 bases). The germline V gene has CDR1 SGHDT and CDR2 YYEEEE. This CDR3 is 17 amino acids long. Trimming took off 2 bases at V and 3 bases at J, with 15 bases between the two ends. The CDR3 sequence: CASSFSTGFNYNSPLHF. In nucleotides, the CDR3 is TGTGCCAGCAGCTTCTCAACAGGGTTCAACTATAATTCACCCCTCCACTTT.

The V gene is TRBV5-1, the J gene TRBJ1-2; 12 bases line up with TRBD1. V shed 4 bases, J shed 5 bases, and the junction held 3 bases outside the gene matches. Looked up from germline, CDR1 is SGHRS and CDR2 is YFSETQ. CDR3 length: 14 residues. The CDR3 here is CASSQGQGAYGYTF. In DNA, the CDR3 is TGCGCCAGCAGCCAGGGACAGGGGGCGTATGGCTACACCTTC.

The chain is built from TRBV6-5 and TRBJ2-3, with D tentatively TRBD1 (5 bases). The germline V gene has CDR1 MNHEY and CDR2 SVGAGI. V lost 2 bases, J lost 8 bases, and 14 bases lay in between. The CDR3 is made up of 14 amino acids. CDR3 in amino acids: CASSYVSGQGTQYF. The CDR3 DNA sequence: TGTGCCAGCAGTTACGTATCAGGTCAGGGTACGCAGTATTTT.

This chain links TRBV6-5 with TRBJ1-1; D gene unclear. V was shortened by 2 bases and J by 3 bases, with 13 bases between the two germline ends. CDR1 MNHEY and CDR2 SVGAGI come from the germline V gene. This CDR3 is 15 amino acids long. Here the CDR3 reads CASSYGAVLDTEAFF. The CDR3 DNA follows: TGTGCCAGCAGTTACGGTGCAGTATTGGACACTGAAGCTTTCTTT.

The chain couples TRBV27 to TRBJ2-3; tentatively, D is TRBD1 (6 bases). V lost 6 bases and J 3 bases, leaving 13 bases between the germline ends. This CDR3 contains 14 residues. Germline assignment: CDR1 MNHEY and CDR2 SMNVEV (reference sequence). This CDR3 reads CASSDRFPTDTQYF. In DNA form, the CDR3 reads TGTGCCAGCAGCGACAGGTTTCCAACAGATACGCAGTATTTT.

The rearrangement uses TRBV12-3 or TRBV12-4 and TRBJ1-2, with D perhaps TRBD1 (5 bases). V was pared by 4 bases and J by 7 bases, with 13 bases between. The CDR3 is 13 amino acids. The CDR3 protein is CASSSGLRAGYTF. CDR3 nucleotides: TGTGCCAGCAGTTCGGGACTCAGAGCTGGCTACACCTTC.

The chain carries TRBV28 and TRBJ2-5, with 10 bases aligning to TRBD1. The length of the CDR3 is 18 residues. With 1 base clipped from V and 5 bases from J, the junction kept 13 bases outside the gene matches. The V gene's germline CDR1 is MDHEN and CDR2 SYDVKM. CDR3 sequence: CASSLSGLGDRGWETQYF. For the CDR3, the DNA is TGTGCCAGCAGTTTATCAGGTCTCGGGGACAGGGGATGGGAGACCCAGTACTTC.